This TCR beta chain stems from a study of beta chain features in type 1 diabetes listed by TCRdb under 2018. At the level of the whole study: Mean age, gender distribution, total cell number and subset yield did not differ between patients and healthy donors. In the study, recently diagnosed type 1 diabetes patients and matched healthy donors were compared on the TCRB repertoires of their sorted circulating CD4+ T cell subsets. A total of 100 million to 110 million sorted cells were examined across all samples, and a strong correlation was observed between cell number per subset and RNA yield. Whereas all 30 or so donors provided naive and central memory subsets, regulatory and stem cell-like memory subsets were isolated from just 8 patients and about 8 healthy donors. Overall study outcomes, separate from this receptor: Because small numbers of individuals were included in the HLA sub-analyses, any influence of HLA type on TCRB rearrangement was left unresolved. The naive, central memory and regulatory TCRB repertoires appeared to resemble one another more closely among patients than among healthy donors. At VDJ recombination sites, patients with type 1 diabetes made fewer insertions and deleted more nucleotides, a pattern implying thymic rearrangement abnormalities. In all four CD4+ subsets, TCRB CDR3 length was moderately but significantly shorter in type 1 diabetes patients. Because cDNA rather than genomic DNA was sequenced, highly expressing activated cells could have been over-represented, although no difference in activation and CD3 levels was found between groups. Shorter templates might have been favored by PCR, but patient and control samples were amplified and corrected together, so both groups would have been affected equally by any skew.

This clone was counted a few times. Its antigen is unknown. Base qualities are not at hand, and no much larger clone is one base apart. The germline V gene provides CDR1 LGHNT and CDR2 FRNRAP. Ends trimmed: V by 3 bases, J by 8 bases; bases unmatched to a gene: 4. The CDR3 measures 13 amino acids from cysteine to phenylalanine. The only DNA kept is the CDR3, 39 bases in frame from the first base. The High Capacity cDNA Reverse Transcription Kit was used to reverse transcribe all of the isolated RNA, meaning that expressed TCRB transcripts were what got sequenced. Deep immunoSEQ sequencing was applied to naive, central memory and regulatory T cell samples, giving an average of around 3.8 million total reads per sample. After sorted cells were lysed in RLT buffer, RNA was extracted with DNase-treated RNeasy Micro or Mini kits, with the choice depending on cell number. To prevent cross-contamination, every cell subset was processed on its own, while patient and healthy donor samples were processed together. Using the immunoSEQ multiplex PCR, TCRB sequences were amplified from cDNA into 87-bp fragments spanning the CDR3 region. Sequencing of the amplicons was performed on the Illumina HiSeq platform. The authors' analysis ran thus. PCR bias was computationally corrected using synthetic template baselines, reads within Hamming distance 2 were collapsed, and singletons that could not be merged were discarded. Reads were aligned to IMGT to assign V, D and J genes, CDR3 length, and insertions or deletions at six rearrangement sites. Within each subset, clonotype counts were normalized to sorted cell number, after which true diversity and Gini coefficients were computed with the tcR R package. Repertoire sharing was quantified using the overlap coefficient calculated on TCRB nucleotide sequences. Out-of-frame TCRB sequences from naive cells were analyzed as a proxy for the pre-selection repertoire. Here the immuneACCESS table is served through TCRdb, limited to in-frame sequences with V and J called. Missing clones are a known gap in these copies; in checked studies unresolved V genes cover under half, and the rest lacks a known reason. V, J and clone size are taken as reported in that table, and D and trimming were inferred from the DNA itself. Counted in this sample were under 800,000 clones; about a sixth of them appeared once. The top ten hold 0.07% to 0.095% of the sample.

Each donor gave one peripheral blood draw, averaging roughly 120 mL, which was collected into heparinised tubes. Using a panel that included CD45RO, CCR7, CD25, CD127, CD95 and CD27, naive, central memory, regulatory and stem cell-like memory CD4+ T cells were sorted on a BD FACSAria II. A purity above 98% was achieved for all sorted populations. PBMCs were separated immediately by Lymphoprep density gradient centrifugation and were stained directly, without being cultured. To minimize batch effects, samples were stained and sorted in pairs, one healthy donor with one patient per experiment. The chain was built from TRBV12-5 and TRBJ2-1; 7 middle bases align to TRBD1. This TCR derives from a man between 18 and 35 years old in good health. The sample taken for sequencing was naive CD4+ T cells from blood. Read against the paper, the sample's cell subset or site label means: true naive CD4+ T cells. The DNA reads as follows: TGTGCTAGTGGTTTAGGGGGCGGCGATGAGCAGTTCTTC. Its protein product is CASGLGGGDEQFF.